This T cell receptor beta chain is from a study of OX40 agonist ivuxolimab in advanced cancers. The overall study: Cancers in dose escalation were hepatocellular, melanoma, renal cell and head and neck. The dose-escalation cohort was over 65% male, with a mean age of around 54 years, ranging about 20 to 85. Three patients got partial responses; one had hepatocellular carcinoma and two had cutaneous melanoma. Study observations and caveats: Relative to CD4+, CD8+ T cells held more expanded clones on average.

This CDR3 contains 14 residues. CDR1 is MDHEN and CDR2 is SYDVKM in the germline V gene. V lost 6 bases to trimming and J lost 2 bases, with 13 bases between them. With regard to this clone: Its cognate antigen is unknown.

This table comes from immunoSEQ multiplex PCR, and its TCRdb copy is limited to in-frame clones, with some not included. The sample has some 70,000 clones; approximately 90% are singletons. The specimen was CD4+ or CD8+ T cells sorted from blood, collected in a trial of the OX40 agonist ivuxolimab. The source of this sequence is an adult with an advanced solid tumor such as melanoma, head and neck, liver or kidney cancer. This chain connects TRBV28 to TRBJ2-5; D is perhaps TRBD1 (6 bases). The CDR3 is CASSIGGSQETQYF. The CDR3 DNA reads TGTGCCAGCAGCATAGGGGGATCTCAAGAGACCCAGTACTTC.